This T cell receptor beta chain was sequenced for a study of T cell changes during pregnancy in multiple sclerosis. Using immunoSEQ multiplex PCR, the repertoire was profiled, and TCRdb retains in-frame clones only, with some absent. The repertoire consists of about 76,000 clones, with roughly 93% occurring once and the leading ten covering around 2.3%. Sample: peripheral blood, taken in the second trimester of pregnancy. The clonotype was recovered from a female donor with multiple sclerosis, enrolled in a pregnancy study.

In nucleotides, the CDR3 is TGTGCCAGCAGCTTAGGGACATCCTATGGCTACACCTTC. This encodes CASSLGTSYGYTF. This chain uses TRBV7-9 with TRBJ1-2; D might be TRBD1 (5 bases). The CDR3 extends over 13 amino acids. Germline V CDR1 and CDR2: SEHNR, FQNEAQ (reference sequence). Trimming pared 1 base from V and 4 bases from J, leaving 7 bases between.